The 29 T cell receptor beta chains in this list originate from one sample, sequenced in a study of blood T cell repertoires in COVID-19. Produced via immunoSEQ multiplex PCR; TCRdb's table is partial and in-frame only. Here the sample spans approximately 190,000 clones, over 80% being singletons. Specimen: peripheral blood. Receptors were obtained from a middle-aged woman with acute or convalescent COVID-19.

The J gene is TRBJ1-2, the V gene TRBV28, with D possibly matching TRBD1 (5 bases). V shed 7 bases and J shed 7 bases, with 22 bases lying between them. CDR1 is MDHEN and CDR2 is SYDVKM in the germline V gene. This CDR3 is 15 amino acids long. CDR3 amino acids: CASTLAGGDAVGYTF. Here the CDR3 DNA reads TGTGCCAGCACTCTCGCCGGGGGGGATGCGGTTGGCTACACCTTC.

The chain joins TRBV9 to TRBJ1-4; 10 nucleotides align to TRBD1. V gave up 4 bases and J gave up 0 bases; unmatched junction bases: 12. Germline CDR1 and CDR2: SGDLS and YYNGEE. This CDR3 is built from 19 residues. CDR3: CASSTHPDRGFATNEKLFF. CDR3 DNA sequence: TGTGCCAGCAGCACACATCCGGACAGGGGGTTTGCAACTAATGAAAAACTGTTTTTT.

This chain uses TRBV7-3 with TRBJ2-6; no firm D call. Germline CDR1 SGHTA, CDR2 FQGTGA. CDR3 length: 15 residues. With 3 bases removed from V and 4 bases from J, the gap between germline ends came to 10 bases. As DNA, the CDR3 is TGTGCCAGCAGCTTCGGCGGTGCCGGGGCCAACGTCCTGACTTTC. Its protein product is CASSFGGAGANVLTF.

The chain combines TRBV7-2 with TRBJ1-1; 9 nucleotides line up with TRBD1. CDR3 size: 14 residues. The V gene's germline CDR1 is SGHTA and CDR2 FQGNSA. The V and J ends lost 5 bases and 5 bases, in that order; junction bases with no gene match: 6. The CDR3 coding sequence is TGTGCCAGCAGCCTCCGACAGGGGGGGACTGAAGCTTTCTTT. Protein sequence: CASSLRQGGTEAFF.

The chain couples TRBV3-1 (or the pseudogene TRBV3-2) to TRBJ2-1, with 11 bases matching TRBD1. Germline V gene data show CDR1 as LGHDT and CDR2 as YNNKEL (reference sequence). There are 16 residues in the CDR3. Trimming took 4 bases from V and 8 from J; bases not matched to a gene: 10. This CDR3 is CASSPPRTGGMDEQFF. DNA of the CDR3: TGTGCCAGCAGCCCACCTAGGACAGGGGGCATGGATGAGCAGTTCTTC.

The rearrangement uses TRBV5-6 and TRBJ1-2; 7 bases align to TRBD1. Trimming removed 6 bases from V and 2 bases from J; junction bases left unmatched: 7. Germline V lookup: CDR1 SGHDT, CDR2 YYEEEE. The CDR3 runs 14 residues. CDR3 residues: CASTVMGQNYGYTF. The CDR3, as DNA: TGTGCCAGCACCGTCATGGGACAGAACTATGGCTACACCTTC. The whole variable domain, filled in from reference TRBV5-6 and TRBJ1-2, reads DAGVTQSPTHLIKTRGQQVTLRCSPKSGHDTVSWYQQALGQGPQFIFQYYEEEERQRGNFPDRFSGHQFPNYSSELNVNALLLGDSALYLCASTVMGQNYGYTFGSGTRLTVV.

This rearrangement joins TRBV9 to TRBJ1-1; unclear D gene. CDR3 length equals 13 residues. Germline lookup yields CDR1 SGDLS and CDR2 YYNGEE. V was shortened by 1 base and J by 2 bases, with 6 bases between the two germline ends. CDR3 region: CASSVTGNTEAFF. CDR3 in DNA: TGTGCCAGCAGCGTAACGGGAAACACTGAAGCTTTCTTT.

This clone was observed once. The V gene is TRBV24-1, the J gene TRBJ2-3, with 9 bases matching TRBD2. J gave up 5 bases and V 2 bases, and 7 bases lay outside the gene matches. This CDR3 comprises 16 residues. Germline loops: CDR1 KGHDR, CDR2 SFDVKD. The CDR3: CATSDSAGGLIDTQYF. The CDR3 DNA sequence: TGTGCCACCAGTGATTCGGCGGGAGGGCTAATAGATACGCAGTATTTT.

The gene calls are TRBV27 and TRBJ2-2, with 7 bases aligning to TRBD1. Germline CDR1 is MNHEY and CDR2 is SMNVEV (reference sequence). J gave up 7 bases and V 10 bases, and 15 bases lay outside the gene matches. This CDR3 comprises 15 residues. DNA of the CDR3: TGTGCCACCCAAGGGGGAGACAGGGATAGCGGGGAGCTGTTTTTT. Translating gives CATQGGDRDSGELFF.

The sample holds a few counts of this clone. The chain uses TRBV19 and TRBJ1-3, with D possibly TRBD1 on 5 matching bases. The germline CDR1 and CDR2 sequences are LNHDA and SQIVND (reference sequence). The V and J ends lost 7 bases and 0 bases respectively, with 13 bases between them. The CDR3 runs to 15 residues. This chain's CDR3 is CASTKDILSGNTIYF. Here the CDR3 DNA reads TGTGCCAGTACTAAGGACATTCTCTCTGGAAACACCATATATTTT.

This chain connects TRBV6-5 to TRBJ2-7, with D possibly TRBD1 on 6 matching bases. The CDR3 has 12 residues. The germline V gene encodes CDR1 MNHEY and CDR2 SVGAGI. V was pared by 5 bases and J by 6 bases, with 11 bases between. The CDR3 nucleotides read TGTGCCAGCAGTAAACAGGGTTCCGAGCAGTACTTC. It codes for CASSKQGSEQYF.

This clone was seen only a few times. This rearrangement joins TRBV19 to TRBJ2-2, with D perhaps matching TRBD1 (6 bases). The V end lost 1 base, the J end lost 8 bases, and 17 bases lay between the germline ends. Germline loops: CDR1 LNHDA, CDR2 SQIVND (reference sequence). CDR3 size: 16 residues. The CDR3 region is CASSIGFSVGAGELFF. Written as DNA, the CDR3 is TGTGCCAGTAGTATAGGTTTCTCTGTGGGGGCTGGGGAGCTGTTTTTT.

The CDR3 here is CASGTGGAFF. DNA of the CDR3: TGTGCCAGCGGGACAGGCGGTGCTTTCTTT. The chain has TRBV19 and TRBJ1-1; 8 bases agree with TRBD1. In germline, CDR1 is LNHDA, CDR2 SQIVND (reference sequence). The CDR3 covers 10 residues. V was clipped by 9 bases and J by 11 bases; unmatched bases: 5.

The J gene is TRBJ1-5, the V gene TRBV23-1, with D unclear. TRBV23-1 is known as an ORF, though its function is uncertain. The CDR3 has 14 residues. The V end was cut by 4 bases, the J end by 11 bases, with 18 bases between. CDR3 sequence reads: CASSLRAGRAAQHF. The CDR3 DNA follows: TGCGCCAGCAGTCTCCGAGCCGGGAGAGCGGCCCAGCATTTT.

CDR3 protein: CASKRGTGDYEQYF. The CDR3 coding sequence is TGTGCCAGCAAAAGAGGGACAGGGGACTACGAGCAGTACTTC. The chain uses TRBV28 and TRBJ2-7, with 10 bases aligning to TRBD1. Trimming took 7 bases from V and 3 from J; bases not matched to a gene: 6. This CDR3 contains 14 residues. Germline lookup yields CDR1 MDHEN and CDR2 SYDVKM.

This chain links TRBV27 with TRBJ1-2; 9 bases align to TRBD1. This CDR3 region has 14 residues. The germline gives CDR1 MNHEY, CDR2 SMNVEV (reference sequence). J was trimmed by 7 bases and V by 8 bases; bases with no gene match: 11. The CDR3 sequence: CASGVQGAYGGYTF. The CDR3 DNA follows: TGTGCCAGCGGAGTACAGGGGGCGTACGGTGGCTACACCTTC.

The chain uses TRBV14 and TRBJ1-2; D is unclear. This CDR3 spans 14 amino acids. Germline assignment: CDR1 SGHDN and CDR2 FVKESK. Trimming pared 0 bases from V and 5 bases from J, leaving 10 bases between. Written as DNA, the CDR3 is TGTGCCAGCAGCCAAGATCCGGGGTGGTATGGCTACACCTTC. Its translation is CASSQDPGWYGYTF.

The chain has TRBV19 and TRBJ1-6; 8 bases fit TRBD1. V lost 5 bases to trimming and J lost 7 bases; unmatched junction nucleotides: 7. Looked up from germline, CDR1 is LNHDA and CDR2 is SQIVND (reference sequence). CDR3 size: 15 residues. CDR3 sequence (DNA): TGTGCCAGTAGTGGTCAACAGGGGGGAAATTCACCCCTCCACTTT. This encodes CASSGQQGGNSPLHF.

The chain carries TRBV6-5 and TRBJ2-1; D not resolved. V shed 6 bases and J shed 2 bases, with 11 bases lying between them. The CDR3 loop spans 14 amino acids. CDR1 and CDR2 from the germline V gene are MNHEY and SVGAGI. For the CDR3, the DNA is TGTGCCAGCAGCCCGTCCGACACCTACAATGAGCAGTTCTTC. Protein product: CASSPSDTYNEQFF.

The J gene is TRBJ2-1, the V gene TRBV7-9, with D possibly TRBD2 on 5 matching bases. Germline-derived CDR1 and CDR2 are SEHNR and FQNEAQ (reference sequence). V lost 7 bases to trimming and J lost 10 bases, with 20 bases between them. The CDR3 is made up of 14 amino acids. The CDR3 reads CASTSILFVAEQFF. CDR3 DNA: TGTGCCAGCACCAGTATACTCTTCGTAGCGGAGCAGTTCTTC.

This clone was picked up one time. CDR3 loop: CASGPTGTGELFF. The CDR3 DNA sequence: TGTGCTAGTGGACCTACAGGCACCGGGGAGCTGTTTTTT. The chain is built from TRBV12-5 and TRBJ2-2, with D perhaps matching TRBD1 (5 bases). Germline V lookup: CDR1 LGHNT, CDR2 FRNRAP. The CDR3 has 13 residues. The V and J ends lost 6 bases and 4 bases respectively, with 9 bases between them.

As DNA, the CDR3 is TGTGCCAGCAGCCCAGGACAGGGGAACACTGAAGCTTTCTTT. Residues: CASSPGQGNTEAFF. This chain links TRBV3-1 (or the pseudogene TRBV3-2) with TRBJ1-1; 8 bases map to TRBD1. The CDR3 totals 14 residues. Germline V gene data show CDR1 as LGHDT and CDR2 as YNNKEL (reference sequence). Trimming cost V 4 bases and J 1 base; bases outside gene matches: 2.

This sequence joins TRBV6-5 and TRBJ1-5; D ambiguous. CDR3 size: 15 residues. Per the germline V gene, CDR1 is MNHEY and CDR2 is SVGAGI. Trimming stripped 6 bases from V and 5 bases from J, with 17 bases between. The CDR3 DNA reads TGTGCCAGCAGCCGTGAGGGTACCAACTATCAGCCCCAGCATTTT. Translated: CASSREGTNYQPQHF.

This chain uses TRBV10-2 with TRBJ2-7; D is perhaps TRBD1 (5 bases). CDR3 length equals 15 residues. CDR1 is WSHSY and CDR2 is SAAADI in the germline V gene. With 1 base removed from V and 2 bases from J, the gap between germline ends came to 12 bases. The CDR3 loop is CASSEFGQSPYEQYF. The CDR3 nucleotides are TGCGCCAGCAGTGAGTTTGGACAAAGCCCCTACGAGCAGTACTTC.

The chain recombines TRBV18 with TRBJ2-5; D might be TRBD1 (6 bases). This CDR3 has 13 residues. The V end lost 3 bases, the J end lost 3 bases, and 8 bases lay between the germline ends. Germline-derived CDR1 and CDR2 are KGHSH and LQKENI. CDR3 coding DNA: TGTGCCAGCTCACCCGAGGGGGAAGAGACCCAGTACTTC. Translated: CASSPEGEETQYF.

The chain uses TRBV28 and TRBJ1-2; 7 positions match TRBD1. Germline V gene data show CDR1 as MDHEN and CDR2 as SYDVKM. V lost 2 bases, J lost 8 bases, and 5 bases stayed unmatched. CDR3 length: 13 residues. This CDR3 is CASSLEGARGYTF. CDR3 coding DNA: TGTGCCAGCAGTTTAGAGGGGGCGAGGGGCTACACCTTC.

This rearrangement joins TRBV7-9 to TRBJ1-2, with TRBD1 identical over 7 bases. This CDR3 comprises 15 residues. V gave up 2 bases and J gave up 4 bases; unmatched junction bases: 7. Germline CDR1 SEHNR, CDR2 FQNEAQ (reference sequence). Written as DNA, the CDR3 is TGTGCCAGCAGCTTAATGAACAGGGGACTCTATGGCTACACCTTC. It translates to CASSLMNRGLYGYTF.

This clone was picked up a small number of times. The chain carries TRBV19 and TRBJ1-1; a weak D match, TRBD1 (5 bases). The CDR3 has 13 residues. Germline values: CDR1 LNHDA, CDR2 SQIVND (reference sequence). V was shortened by 6 bases and J by 7 bases, with 15 bases between the two germline ends. CDR3 in DNA: TGTGCCAGTAGCCCTTGGTCAGACAGTGAAGCTTTCTTT. Amino acid sequence: CASSPWSDSEAFF.

The chain is built from TRBV27 and TRBJ1-2; D remains unclear. The V and J ends lost 5 bases and 6 bases respectively, with 22 bases between them. The CDR3 extends over 16 amino acids. CDR1 and CDR2 from the germline V gene are MNHEY and SMNVEV (reference sequence). CDR3 in DNA: TGTGCCAGCAGTCTTTCACTTCTAACTCATTCCAATGGCTACACCTTC. Its protein is CASSLSLLTHSNGYTF.